Here is one T cell receptor (beta chain) with its context. Antigen specificity is unknown. This sample was taken from a study of shared clonotypes between healthy human individuals. Across the study: Donors were a couple of women and three men aged 18 to 49.

Measured with immunoSEQ multiplex PCR; TCRdb has only the in-frame clones, and not every one. Found here are 330,000 or so clones, 74% of them singletons; the top ten hold about a tenth. Study results and limitations: It was observed that about 5% of naive CD4 clonotypes were shared across four donors. The study generally estimated greater richness for naive than memory subsets. Sequencing depth was expected to influence donor clonotype sharing.

The origin of this receptor is a man between 25 and 39 years old in good health. Sequencing input: memory CD4+ T cells sorted from blood. The subset was: CD45RA-negative fraction.

CDR3 nucleotides: TGTGCCAGCAGGACTAGCGGGAGTGAGCAGTTCTTC. This translates into CASRTSGSEQFF. V and J are TRBV7-9 and TRBJ2-1, with 12 bases aligning to TRBD2. V was pared by 6 bases and J by 9 bases, with 0 bases of the junction left unmatched. Germline V gives CDR1 SEHNR, CDR2 FQNEAQ (reference sequence). The CDR3 is 12 amino acids.